This entry lists 32 T cell receptor beta chains sequenced from one sample in a study of T cell repertoires in cytomegalovirus infection. TCRdb re-called the reads through MiXCR, storing one row per CDR3 protein. In the table there are about 680,000 distinct CDR3 sequences, roughly 26% of which are singletons. Sequenced sample: CD8+ T cells from PBMCs. These TCRs come from a human donor in good health (CMV status not recorded). Some clones in this sample may be carry-over from other donors' samples.

This clonotype was counted a single time. The chain couples TRBV20-1 to TRBJ1-2; D remains ambiguous. Trimming pared 5 bases from V and 4 bases from J, leaving 14 bases between. This CDR3 spans 13 amino acids. Germline lookup yields CDR1 DFQATT and CDR2 SNEGSKA (reference sequence). Here the CDR3 reads CSAQTEFPYGYTF. The CDR3 nucleotides are TGCAGTGCTCAGACTGAATTTCCCTATGGCTACACCTTC.

The J gene is TRBJ2-7, the V gene TRBV20-1; possibly TRBD1 for D (5 bases). The CDR3 is made up of 14 amino acids. V lost 6 bases and J 1 base, leaving 16 bases between the germline ends. Germline V gene data show CDR1 as DFQATT and CDR2 as SNEGSKA (reference sequence). The CDR3 reads CSARSGASSYEQYV. CDR3 coding DNA: TGCAGTGCACGGAGTGGGGCCTCTTCCTACGAGCAGTACGTC.

This chain connects TRBV6-5 to TRBJ2-7, with D perhaps matching TRBD2 (5 bases). Deletions cut 5 bases from V and 6 bases from J, with 11 bases between. The CDR3 is 12 amino acids. From germline, CDR1 is MNHEY and CDR2 SVGAGI. CDR3 DNA: TGTGCCAGCAGTGATAAAGGAGGCGAGCAGTACTTC. Its translation is CASSDKGGEQYF.

The chain combines TRBV29-1 with TRBJ2-7; weak D call: TRBD2 (5 bases). V shed 4 bases and J shed 3 bases, with 10 bases lying between them. Per germline, CDR1 SQVTM and CDR2 ANQGSEA. The CDR3 extends over 12 amino acids. The CDR3 nucleotides read TGCAGCGTTGCTTTGGGGAGCTACGAGCAGTACTTC. Residues: CSVALGSYEQYF.

The chain couples TRBV28 to TRBJ2-1, with 7 bases matching TRBD2. The trim removed 2 bases at V and 7 bases at J, leaving 8 bases unmatched. Germline V gene lookup returns CDR1 MDHEN and CDR2 SYDVKM. This CDR3 contains 15 residues. The CDR3 region is CASSLARGGFNEQFF. In DNA, the CDR3 is TGTGCCAGCAGTTTAGCCCGGGGAGGGTTTAATGAGCAGTTCTTC.

The table lists this clonotype with many counts. V is TRBV7-2 and J is TRBJ2-1; D unclear. Germline V lookup: CDR1 SGHTA, CDR2 FQGNSA. The CDR3 runs to 14 residues. Trimming left V 1 base short and J 6 bases short, with 10 bases between. The CDR3 nucleotides are TGTGCCAGCAGCTTAGGTTATCTGGGCAATGAGCAGTTCTTC. This translates into CASSLGYLGNEQFF. Drawing the rest from reference TRBV7-2 and TRBJ2-1, the complete variable domain is GAGVSQSPSNKVTEKGKDVELRCDPISGHTALYWYRQSLGQGLEFLIYFQGNSAPDKSGLPSDRFSAERTGGSVSTLTIQRTQQEDSAVYLCASSLGYLGNEQFFGPGTRLTVL.

There are many counts of this clonotype. The rearrangement joins TRBV7-6 to TRBJ1-1; D possibly corresponds to TRBD1 (5 bases). The CDR3 extends over 15 amino acids. Germline V lookup: CDR1 SGHVS, CDR2 FNYEAQ. V was trimmed by 1 base and J by 5 bases, leaving 14 bases between them. The CDR3 nucleotides are TGTGCCAGCAGCTTAGTAGCGGGGGTTAAGACTGAAGCTTTCTTT. Its protein is CASSLVAGVKTEAFF.

This chain joins TRBV14 and TRBJ2-1; a weak D match, TRBD1 (5 bases). Germline lookup yields CDR1 SGHDN and CDR2 FVKESK. Between the trimmed V and J ends, which lost 4 bases and 4 bases, there was a span of 14 bases. The CDR3 extends over 15 amino acids. The CDR3 DNA is TGTGCCAGCAGCCCCGCAGGGAAAGCTTACAATGAGCAGTTCTTC. Protein sequence: CASSPAGKAYNEQFF.

The table lists this clonotype with many counts. The V call is TRBV11-3, the J call TRBJ2-1; 8 nucleotides agree with TRBD2. Germline V gene data show CDR1 as SGHNT and CDR2 as YENEEA. This CDR3 contains 16 residues. The ends lost 5 bases at V and 2 bases at J; junction bases unmatched: 8. The CDR3 sequence: CASSPVAGGPYNEQFF. CDR3 sequence (DNA): TGTGCCAGCAGCCCGGTCGCGGGGGGCCCCTACAATGAGCAGTTCTTC.

This clonotype was seen only a few times. The chain has TRBV20-1 and TRBJ2-1; 11 bases align to TRBD1. CDR1 is DFQATT, CDR2 SNEGSKA, per germline (reference sequence). Trimming took 0 bases from V and 7 from J; bases not matched to a gene: 11. CDR3 size: 17 residues. The CDR3 spells CSARDFGGQGARNEQFF. The CDR3 DNA follows: TGCAGTGCTAGAGATTTTGGCGGACAGGGGGCGAGAAATGAGCAGTTCTTC.

The chain carries TRBV7-2 and TRBJ1-5; maybe TRBD1 (5 bases). The CDR3 length is 14 residues. Germline CDR1 reads SGHTA; CDR2 reads FQGNSA. The ends were cut back, 5 bases at V and 7 bases at J, with 15 bases in the middle. The CDR3: CASSSRQLTQPQHF. The DNA of the CDR3 is TGTGCCAGCAGCAGCAGACAGCTCACCCAGCCCCAGCATTTT.

The chain has TRBV20-1 and TRBJ2-7; D gene ambiguous. The V end lost 1 base, the J end lost 9 bases, and 16 bases lay between the germline ends. Germline lookup yields CDR1 DFQATT and CDR2 SNEGSKA (reference sequence). The CDR3 totals 13 residues. CDR3 region: CSARAPTAGGQYV. The DNA for the CDR3 is TGCAGTGCTAGAGCGCCCACCGCAGGTGGGCAGTACGTC.

This chain uses TRBV5-1 with TRBJ2-7; D possibly corresponds to TRBD2 (6 bases). Trimming stripped 4 bases from V and 2 bases from J, with 16 bases between. The germline CDR1 and CDR2 sequences are SGHRS and YFSETQ. The CDR3 runs 15 residues. CDR3 nucleotide sequence: TGCGCCAGCAGCCAGGCCGAAGGACTACCCTACGAGCAGTACTTC. Protein product: CASSQAEGLPYEQYF.

CDR3 DNA: TGTGCCAGCAGTTACTCCCGGGAGACTTATAGCAATCAGCCCCAGCATTTT. Residues: CASSYSRETYSNQPQHF. The V and J genes are TRBV6-6 and TRBJ1-5, with unresolved D. This CDR3 region has 17 residues. V dropped 0 bases and J dropped 0 bases, with 12 bases sitting between them. Germline CDR1 and CDR2: MNHNY and SVGAGI (reference sequence).

This clonotype was counted a few times. The chain employs TRBV6-5 and TRBJ1-1, with unresolved D. The ends were cut back, 1 base at V and 4 bases at J, with 13 bases in the middle. There are 15 residues in the CDR3. The germline V gene has CDR1 MNHEY and CDR2 SVGAGI. As DNA, the CDR3 is TGTGCCAGCAGTTACTTGACGGGTTTGGGCACTGAAGCTTTCTTT. Its protein is CASSYLTGLGTEAFF.

This sequence joins TRBV19 and TRBJ1-5, with unresolved D. Germline CDR1 reads LNHDA; CDR2 reads SQIVND (reference sequence). The CDR3 runs 15 residues. Trimming removed 7 bases from V and 2 bases from J, with 15 bases in between. The chain's CDR3 is CASTDLDSGNQPQHF. For the CDR3, the DNA is TGTGCCAGTACCGACCTTGACTCGGGCAATCAGCCCCAGCATTTT.

The chain links TRBV7-9 to TRBJ2-1; 12 positions agree with TRBD1. This CDR3 has 16 amino acids. CDR1 is SEHNR and CDR2 is FQNEAQ in the germline V gene (reference sequence). Unmatched junction bases numbered 9, after V lost 4 bases and J lost 8 bases. This CDR3 reads CASSSTGTGGRDEQFF. The CDR3 region has the DNA TGTGCCAGCAGCTCAACCGGGACAGGGGGCCGAGATGAGCAGTTCTTC.

Many counts were recorded for this clonotype. The chain recombines TRBV6-6 with TRBJ2-2; TRBD1 aligns across 10 bases. The trim removed 2 bases at V and 5 bases at J, leaving 2 bases unmatched. The CDR3 totals 15 residues. The V gene's germline CDR1 is MNHNY and CDR2 SVGAGI (reference sequence). Here the CDR3 reads CASSYGTGVTGELFF. The CDR3 DNA reads TGTGCCAGCAGTTACGGGACAGGGGTTACCGGGGAGCTGTTTTTT.

This clonotype appeared a few times. This chain joins TRBV7-9 and TRBJ1-4; D is uncertain. With 5 bases removed from V and 5 bases from J, the gap between germline ends came to 15 bases. In germline, CDR1 is SEHNR, CDR2 FQNEAQ (reference sequence). There are 15 residues in the CDR3. CDR3 loop: CASSPDGRENEKLFF. The DNA for the CDR3 is TGTGCCAGCAGCCCGGACGGGCGAGAAAATGAAAAACTGTTTTTT. The full variable domain, its missing parts supplied by reference TRBV7-9 and TRBJ1-4, is DTGVSQNPRHKITKRGQNVTFRCDPISEHNRLYWYRQTLGQGPEFLTYFQNEAQLEKSRLLSDRFSAERPKGSFSTLEIQRTEQGDSAMYLCASSPDGRENEKLFFGSGTQLSVL.

This clonotype came up a few times. The chain links TRBV7-9 to TRBJ2-3; D ambiguous. The CDR3 runs 16 residues. With 5 bases removed from V and 3 bases from J, the gap between germline ends came to 18 bases. Looked up from germline, CDR1 is SEHNR and CDR2 is FQNEAQ (reference sequence). CDR3 in amino acids: CASSLSVALGTDTQYF. For the CDR3, the DNA is TGTGCCAGCAGCCTATCGGTAGCTCTTGGTACAGATACGCAGTATTTT. Looking up the rest from reference TRBV7-9 and TRBJ2-3 gives the full variable domain: DTGVSQNPRHKITKRGQNVTFRCDPISEHNRLYWYRQTLGQGPEFLTYFQNEAQLEKSRLLSDRFSAERPKGSFSTLEIQRTEQGDSAMYLCASSLSVALGTDTQYFGPGTRLTVL.

This sequence joins TRBV11-2 and TRBJ1-1; 10 bases are shared with TRBD1. Looked up from germline, CDR1 is SGHAT and CDR2 is FQNNGV. The junction had 8 bases not matched to a gene; V was cut back by 5 bases and J by 8 bases. The length of the CDR3 is 14 residues. CDR3 in amino acids: CASSLGTGDWEAFF. CDR3 nucleotide sequence: TGTGCCAGCAGCCTAGGGACAGGGGATTGGGAAGCTTTCTTT.

This clonotype was counted a few times. The V call is TRBV20-1, the J call TRBJ1-6, with a weak D call TRBD1 (6 bases). The V gene lost 3 bases and the J gene lost 10 bases, with 10 bases spanning the gap. From germline, CDR1 is DFQATT and CDR2 SNEGSKA (reference sequence). This CDR3 region has 12 residues. The DNA of the CDR3 is TGCAGTGCTAGTCGGGGGCCCTCACCCCTCCACTTT. Protein: CSASRGPSPLHF.

This clonotype was seen at least ten times. The V gene is TRBV7-6, the J gene TRBJ2-3; tentatively, D is TRBD1 (5 bases). Between the trimmed V and J ends, which lost 1 base and 1 base, there was a span of 21 bases. The CDR3 consists of 19 residues. Germline-derived CDR1 and CDR2 are SGHVS and FNYEAQ. CDR3 nucleotides: TGTGCCAGCAGCTTAGATTTCCAGGGCGGCGATCAGGGCACAGATACGCAGTATTTT. This codes for CASSLDFQGGDQGTDTQYF.

The chain employs TRBV20-1 and TRBJ2-7; maybe TRBD1 (5 bases). V lost 5 bases, J lost 4 bases, and 18 bases lay in between. CDR3 length equals 14 residues. Germline V gene data show CDR1 as DFQATT and CDR2 as SNEGSKA (reference sequence). CDR3: CSAQPGYASYEQYV. For the CDR3, the DNA is TGCAGTGCTCAACCAGGGTACGCCTCTTACGAGCAGTACGTC.

This clonotype was found many times. The rearrangement uses TRBV7-2 and TRBJ2-3; perhaps TRBD2 as D (6 bases). This CDR3 region has 15 residues. V was cut by 0 bases and J by 2 bases, with 9 bases left in between. The germline V gene has CDR1 SGHTA and CDR2 FQGNSA. The CDR3 DNA follows: TGTGCCAGCAGCTTAGCACGGGGGTTCACAGATACGCAGTATTTT. It specifies CASSLARGFTDTQYF.

CDR3 in amino acids: CASSLIQGRGLSPEAFF. The CDR3 nucleotides are TGCGCCAGCAGCTTGATACAGGGGCGGGGGCTGAGCCCTGAAGCTTTCTTT. The chain carries TRBV5-1 and TRBJ1-1; TRBD1 agrees at 7 bases. The CDR3 has 17 amino acids. Germline trimming cut 1 base from V and 6 bases from J; bases unmatched to any gene: 15. Germline V gene sequence: CDR1 SGHRS, CDR2 YFSETQ.

This clonotype turned up a few times. The rearrangement uses TRBV5-6 and TRBJ1-5; 12 bases are shared with TRBD1. The CDR3 spans 17 residues. Germline-derived CDR1 and CDR2 are SGHDT and YYEEEE. The V segment lost 2 bases and the J segment 0 bases; nucleotides outside the gene matches: 3. CDR3 protein: CASSFGTGGNSNQPQHF. The DNA of the CDR3 is TGTGCCAGCAGCTTCGGGACAGGGGGCAATAGCAATCAGCCCCAGCATTTT.

This clonotype came up a few times. The rearrangement links TRBV2 to TRBJ2-7; D gene ambiguous. Germline V gene lookup returns CDR1 SNHLY and CDR2 FYNNEI. This CDR3 spans 13 amino acids. Deletions cut 8 bases from V and 2 bases from J, with 13 bases between. CDR3 loop: CASSYSTTYEQYF. The CDR3 DNA follows: TGTGCCAGCTCTTACAGTACCACCTACGAGCAGTACTTC.

This clonotype showed up just a few times. This sequence joins TRBV13 and TRBJ1-2; D is unresolved. V gave up 0 bases and J gave up 2 bases, with 10 bases separating them. CDR1 and CDR2 (germline): PRHDT, FYEKMQ (reference sequence). The CDR3 spans 15 residues. The CDR3 protein is CASSLGTHINYGYTF. The CDR3 DNA is TGTGCCAGCAGCTTAGGAACCCACATAAACTATGGCTACACCTTC.

The chain combines TRBV9 with TRBJ1-5; 8 bases align to TRBD1. V was pared by 1 base and J by 6 bases, with 3 bases of the junction left unmatched. The CDR3 is 14 amino acids. Germline CDR1 SGDLS, CDR2 YYNGEE. The CDR3 region is CASSVTGGTQPQHF. Here the CDR3 DNA reads TGTGCCAGCAGCGTAACAGGGGGAACTCAGCCCCAGCATTTT.

At least ten counts were recorded for this clonotype. The gene calls are TRBV29-1 and TRBJ1-1; D remains unclear. The germline V gene has CDR1 SQVTM and CDR2 ANQGSEA. The CDR3 is 11 amino acids. The germline V and J ends were trimmed by 2 bases and 8 bases, with 9 bases remaining between them. This CDR3 is CSVERNREAFF. CDR3 bases: TGCAGCGTTGAAAGGAACAGAGAAGCTTTCTTT.

Note on this clonotype: Germline and junction disagree at one end, which may indicate a read error. The chain is built from TRBV12-3 or TRBV12-4 and TRBJ2-5; D possibly corresponds to TRBD2 (6 bases). The CDR3 loop spans 14 amino acids. The DNA for the CDR3 is TGTGCCAGCAGTTTGTTAACGGGGGAAGAGATCCAGTACTTC. It encodes CASSLLTGEEIQYF.